This record covers a single T cell receptor (beta chain). Antigen specificity is unknown. The V gene end was trimmed by 2 bases and the J gene end by 5 bases; junction bases not matched to a gene: 3. CDR1 is MNHEY and CDR2 is SVGEGT in the germline V gene. This CDR3 spans 14 amino acids. This record belongs to a study of CD8 T cells in Susac syndrome. TEMRA cells underwent FACS enrichment and CD8+ and CD4+ T cells underwent negative isolation. It was with random hexamers that roughly 0.5 to 1 ug RNA was reverse transcribed. TCRdb called the immunoSEQ multiplex PCR reads again in MiXCR, with one record for every CDR3 protein. The data show 210,000 or so distinct CDR3 sequences, about 94% seen once. Regarding the study as a whole: TCR sequencing and HLA analysis covered a relatively small number of individuals.

This sequence joins TRBV6-2 or TRBV6-3 and TRBJ1-5; TRBD1 matches at 7 bases. The source material was CD4+ T cells from PBMCs. This sequence was found in a human donor with Susac syndrome. CDR3 DNA sequence: TGTGCCAGCAGTTACCACGACAGGGATCAGCCCCAGCATTTT. The encoded protein is CASSYHDRDQPQHF.